The 5 T cell receptor beta chains below come from one sample, sequenced in a study of shared clonotypes between healthy human individuals. Sequencing used immunoSEQ multiplex PCR; TCRdb keeps in-frame clones, though not all of them. The sample consists of roughly 2.4 million clones, approximately 95% of them appearing once. The material sequenced was naive CD4+ T cells sorted from blood. Sample subset: CD45RA+ positively selected. Receptor source: a man between 18 and 29 years old in good health.

J is TRBJ2-2 and V is TRBV6-4; D unresolved. The CDR3 is 14 amino acids. The germline CDR1 and CDR2 sequences are MRHNA and SNTAGT. Trimming took off 4 bases at V and 0 bases at J, with 6 bases between the two ends. Here the CDR3 reads CASSVSPNTGELFF. DNA of the CDR3: TGTGCCAGCAGTGTCAGCCCGAACACCGGGGAGCTGTTTTTT.

The genes are TRBV6-1 and TRBJ1-6; a weak D match, TRBD1 (5 bases). CDR3 length equals 13 residues. V lost 6 bases and J 8 bases, leaving 11 bases between the germline ends. The germline gives CDR1 MNHNS, CDR2 SASEGT. CDR3 in DNA: TGTGCCAGCAGAGGGGACGGCCATTCACCCCTCCACTTT. As protein: CASRGDGHSPLHF.

The V gene is TRBV5-4, the J gene TRBJ1-2; D might be TRBD1 (5 bases). The CDR3 runs to 14 residues. Between the trimmed V and J ends, which lost 6 bases and 0 bases, there was a span of 12 bases. Germline-derived CDR1 and CDR2 are SGHNT and YYREEE (reference sequence). CDR3 protein: CASTPQGPNYGYTF. Written as DNA, the CDR3 is TGTGCCAGCACCCCCCAGGGACCTAACTATGGCTACACCTTC.

J is TRBJ1-1 and V is TRBV30; perhaps TRBD1 as D (6 bases). Deletions cut 2 bases from V and 2 bases from J, with 12 bases between. Germline CDR1 reads GTSNPN; CDR2 reads SVGIG (reference sequence). The CDR3 has 14 amino acids. CDR3 nucleotide sequence: TGTGCCTGGAGTACCTGGACAGACAACACTGAAGCTTTCTTT. Translation: CAWSTWTDNTEAFF.

This clone was counted a single time. This chain joins TRBV7-9 and TRBJ2-4; possibly TRBD1 or TRBD2 for D (5 bases each). Germline V gives CDR1 SEHNR, CDR2 FQNEAQ (reference sequence). Trimming left V 5 bases short and J 1 base short, with 21 bases between. The CDR3 loop spans 18 amino acids. Written as DNA, the CDR3 is TGTGCCAGCAGCCGATATTCTCAGGGAGCCTTGGCCAAAAACATTCAGTACTTC. Translation: CASSRYSQGALAKNIQYF.